Below are 15 T cell receptor beta chains sequenced from a single sample in a study of T cells after yellow fever vaccination. TCRdb re-derived calls from the 5' RACE reads in MiXCR, one entry per CDR3 protein. The sample includes roughly 330,000 distinct CDR3 sequences, about 4% of them seen just once. The sequencing used PBMCs, collected 5 days after the yellow fever booster vaccination. Receptors were obtained from a man aged 18 to 30 who received the YFV17D yellow fever vaccine.

This clonotype was detected many times. The V and J genes are TRBV6-2 or TRBV6-3 and TRBJ2-1; no clear D gene. The CDR3 covers 15 residues. The V end was cut by 0 bases, the J end by 0 bases, with 6 bases between. Germline V gene sequence: CDR1 MNHEY, CDR2 SVGEGT. CDR3 DNA sequence: TGTGCCAGCAGTTACTCCGGGTCCTCCTACAATGAGCAGTTCTTC. It translates to CASSYSGSSYNEQFF.

The V call is TRBV7-2, the J call TRBJ2-6; D remains unclear. Germline V CDR1 and CDR2: SGHTA, FQGNSA. The length of the CDR3 is 16 residues. V was shortened by 1 base and J by 2 bases, with 9 bases between the two germline ends. CDR3 DNA sequence: TGTGCCAGCAGCTTAGTCGGCACCCCTGGGGCCAACGTCCTGACTTTC. Its protein product is CASSLVGTPGANVLTF.

At least ten counts were recorded for this clonotype. The rearrangement links TRBV29-1 to TRBJ1-2, with TRBD1 as a possible D gene (5 bases). The CDR3 runs 11 residues. CDR1 and CDR2 from the germline V gene are SQVTM and ANQGSEA. Deletions cut 5 bases from V and 2 bases from J, with 6 bases between. The CDR3 bases are TGCAGCGTTTCAGGGAACTATGGCTACACCTTC. It yields the protein CSVSGNYGYTF.

The chain combines TRBV5-1 with TRBJ2-3; D is ambiguous. In germline, CDR1 is SGHRS, CDR2 YFSETQ. The length of the CDR3 is 14 residues. Trimming pared 7 bases from V and 6 bases from J, leaving 18 bases between. CDR3 DNA sequence: TGCGCCAGCTCCGGGTCAGTGGAGTCCGATACGCAGTATTTT. It encodes CASSGSVESDTQYF.

This clonotype appeared many times. This rearrangement joins TRBV5-5 to TRBJ2-7; weak D call: TRBD2 (5 bases). Trimming stripped 3 bases from V and 6 bases from J, with 16 bases between. Germline V gene lookup returns CDR1 SGHKS and CDR2 YYEKEE (reference sequence). There are 14 residues in the CDR3. CDR3 DNA: TGTGCCAGCAGCTACGCGCGGAGCGGTCTCGAGCAGTACTTC. Its translation: CASSYARSGLEQYF. Complete variable domain (other parts from reference TRBV5-5 and TRBJ2-7): DAGVTQSPTHLIKTRGQQVTLRCSPISGHKSVSWYQQVLGQGPQFIFQYYEKEERGRGNFPDRFSARQFPNYSSELNVNALLLGDSALYLCASSYARSGLEQYFGPGTRLTVT.

This clonotype appeared many times. V gene TRBV7-6 combines with J gene TRBJ1-3; no clear D. The CDR3 length is 16 residues. The V gene's germline CDR1 is SGHVS and CDR2 FNYEAQ. V was trimmed by 5 bases and J by 0 bases, leaving 14 bases between them. The DNA for the CDR3 is TGTGCCAGCAGCCAAGTGGGCTTCGACTCTGGAAACACCATATATTTT. Its protein is CASSQVGFDSGNTIYF.

This clonotype was counted only a few times. The chain couples TRBV7-8 to TRBJ2-3; 9 bases agree with TRBD2. V lost 5 bases to trimming and J lost 4 bases; unmatched junction nucleotides: 10. This CDR3 has 16 residues. Germline V CDR1 and CDR2: SGHVS, FQNEAQ. CDR3 loop: CASSLPAGGGADTQYF. The CDR3 DNA is TGTGCCAGCAGCCTTCCGGCGGGAGGGGGCGCAGATACGCAGTATTTT.

This clonotype has only a few counts. The V gene is TRBV7-9, the J gene TRBJ1-1; D is undetermined. Per germline, CDR1 SEHNR and CDR2 FQNEAQ (reference sequence). The CDR3 spans 12 residues. V was clipped by 2 bases and J by 7 bases, with 8 bases between them. The CDR3 region has the DNA TGTGCCAGCAGCTTACCTCTCAGTGAAGCTTTCTTT. Translated: CASSLPLSEAFF.

This clonotype was detected many times. The chain combines TRBV20-1 with TRBJ1-1; weak D call: TRBD1 (6 bases). The CDR3 length is 13 residues. Germline CDR1 DFQATT, CDR2 SNEGSKA (reference sequence). Deletions cut 6 bases from V and 1 base from J, with 12 bases between. Written as DNA, the CDR3 is TGCAGTGCCCGAGCGGGACAGAACACTGAAGCTTTCTTT. Translated: CSARAGQNTEAFF.

This clonotype has at least ten counts. The chain has TRBV5-1 and TRBJ1-1; 9 bases agree with TRBD1. V trimming: 4 bases; J trimming: 4 bases; junction bases outside the gene matches: 8. Germline CDR1 SGHRS, CDR2 YFSETQ. CDR3 length equals 15 residues. CDR3 region: CASSPWDREGTEAFF. CDR3 DNA: TGCGCCAGCAGCCCTTGGGACAGGGAGGGCACTGAAGCTTTCTTT.

This clonotype turned up a few times. The genes are TRBV12-5 and TRBJ1-3, with D unresolved. The V gene's germline CDR1 is LGHNT and CDR2 FRNRAP. There are 13 residues in the CDR3. Trimming left V 7 bases short and J 2 bases short, with 9 bases between. CDR3 sequence reads: CASDSDTGNTIYF. In DNA form, the CDR3 reads TGTGCTAGTGATTCCGATACTGGAAACACCATATATTTT.

This clonotype was picked up many times. V gene TRBV3-1 combines with J gene TRBJ1-6, with D uncertain. The germline CDR1 and CDR2 sequences are LGHDT and YNNKEL (reference sequence). CDR3 size: 13 residues. The V end lost 3 bases, the J end lost 14 bases, and 14 bases lay between the germline ends. CDR3 bases: TGTGCCAGCAGCCAGAATGAAGGTTTGACCCTCCACTTT. It codes for CASSQNEGLTLHF.

There are many counts of this clonotype. The gene calls are TRBV12-3 or TRBV12-4 and TRBJ2-3; D not resolved. The ends were cut back, 3 bases at V and 2 bases at J, with 6 bases in the middle. There are 13 residues in the CDR3. CDR3 nucleotide sequence: TGTGCCAGCAGTTTGTCCTCCACAGATACGCAGTATTTT. Translated: CASSLSSTDTQYF.

The genes are TRBV5-6 and TRBJ1-1, with 7 positions matching TRBD1. The CDR3 spans 14 residues. Unmatched junction bases numbered 4, after V lost 4 bases and J lost 1 base. Germline lookup yields CDR1 SGHDT and CDR2 YYEEEE. The CDR3 DNA is TGTGCCAGCAGCCACCGACAGGGGAACACTGAAGCTTTCTTT. It codes for CASSHRQGNTEAFF.

The sample holds many counts of this clonotype. J is TRBJ2-3 and V is TRBV4-1, with no clear D. The germline V and J ends were trimmed by 4 bases and 9 bases, with 11 bases remaining between them. CDR3 length equals 12 residues. Germline V gene data show CDR1 as MGHRA and CDR2 as YSYEKL. CDR3: CASSLPLDTQYF. The CDR3 DNA reads as TGCGCCAGCAGCCTCCCGCTAGACACGCAGTATTTT.